This T cell receptor (beta chain) appears in the sequencing data of a study of shared T cell receptors in the human thymus. The table came from immunoSEQ multiplex PCR; TCRdb's copy has only in-frame clones and leaves some out. This table has under 450,000 clones, 95% appearing once. Source material: thymocytes. The receptor was isolated from a human donor.

CDR3 protein: CASSTGLAGDGGTQYF. The CDR3 DNA sequence: TGTGCCAGCAGCACGGGACTAGCGGGGGACGGGGGGACCCAGTACTTC. This chain uses TRBV9 with TRBJ2-5, with 14 bases lining up with TRBD2. The V gene end was trimmed by 4 bases and the J gene end by 7 bases; junction bases not matched to a gene: 9. The CDR3 runs 16 residues. The germline CDR1 and CDR2 sequences are SGDLS and YYNGEE.